This T cell receptor (beta chain) originates from a study of blood T cells in healthy people across ages. A few counts support this clonotype. Its target is not known. Healthy Russian Caucasian donors spanned ages roughly 6 to 100 years. Researchers isolated at least 7 million PBMCs per sample. Each sample yielded at least 5.5 micrograms of PBMC total RNA. The use of a sample-barcoded 5' primer and a J-beta primer mix characterized a second PCR of roughly 7 to 12 cycles. A single record per CDR3 protein comes from TCRdb applying MiXCR to the 5' RACE reads. The repertoire holds about 680,000 distinct CDR3 sequences, with 49% as singletons. General study points: Long-lived donors carried more naive CD4+ cells and greater diversity than aged donors.

Unmatched junction bases numbered 7, after V lost 4 bases and J lost 2 bases. Germline V gene data show CDR1 as SGDLS and CDR2 as YYNGEE. The CDR3 extends over 16 amino acids. This clonotype originated in an older woman in good health. J is TRBJ2-5 and V is TRBV9; TRBD2 matches at 11 bases. Source material: blood. CDR3 sequence (DNA): TGTGCCAGCAGCTCAGGGACTAGCGGAGTTCAAGAGACCCAGTACTTC. Its translation is CASSSGTSGVQETQYF.